This TCR beta chain came from a study of response to subunit inactivated influenza vaccine. This clonotype occurred many times. Its antigen is currently unknown. One entry per CDR3 protein, called by TCRdb with MiXCR from the RT-PCR reads. In the table there are 550,000 to 800,000 distinct CDR3 sequences, about 15% of which are singletons. The germline V gene has CDR1 SGHRS and CDR2 YFSETQ. The CDR3 is made up of 18 amino acids. The J segment lost 2 bases and the V segment lost 0 bases, leaving 12 bases of the junction unmatched. General study results and limits: That few new T cells are recruited by each seasonal influenza vaccination was the authors' suggestion.

The chain joins TRBV5-1 to TRBJ2-5, with 8 bases fitting TRBD1. The sequencing used PBMCs from blood, collected 14 to 15 days before vaccination. The receptor was isolated from a man aged 50 to 59 who received an inactivated influenza vaccine. For the CDR3, the DNA is TGCGCCAGCAGCTTGGCCCTAGGAGCAGGGGGCTGGCAAGAGACCCAGTACTTC. It is translated as CASSLALGAGGWQETQYF. Using reference TRBV5-1 and TRBJ2-5 for the parts outside the CDR3, the full variable domain is KAGVTQTPRYLIKTRGQQVTLSCSPISGHRSVSWYQQTPGQGLQFLFEYFSETQRNKGNFPGRFSGRQFSNSRSEMNVSTLELGDSALYLCASSLALGAGGWQETQYFGPGTRLLVL.